This T cell receptor beta chain was profiled in a study of radiotherapy plus CTLA-4 blockade in lung cancer. Patients with chemo-refractory metastatic non-small-cell lung cancer received focal radiation plus CTLA-4 blockade with ipilimumab. Germline values: CDR1 SGHRS, CDR2 YFSETQ. V was clipped by 1 base and J by 3 bases, with 7 bases between them. This CDR3 region has 14 residues. Overall study findings and caveats: In blood, after radiotherapy plus ipilimumab, tumor-derived TCR clones expanded.

Assay: immunoSEQ multiplex PCR; the TCRdb copy retains only in-frame clones and omits some. The sample yields about 73,000 clones, 80% to 90% seen once. For this clone: Its target is unknown.

Sequenced material: peripheral blood, taken from a patient treated with radiotherapy plus ipilimumab. The sequence derives from a human donor with non-small cell lung cancer that progressed on radiotherapy plus ipilimumab. The chain has TRBV5-1 and TRBJ2-2; no clear D gene. CDR3 residues: CASSLPYDTGELFF. The CDR3 bases are TGCGCCAGCAGCTTGCCCTATGACACCGGGGAGCTGTTTTTT.